The T cell receptor beta chain under discussion was sequenced for a study of blood T cell repertoires in COVID-19. As for the study in general: Italy, Spain and the United States were the sources of the convalescent and acute COVID-19 samples.

Germline V gene lookup returns CDR1 SGHTA and CDR2 FQGTGA. The CDR3 sequence is 17 residues long. V was trimmed by 5 bases and J by 0 bases, leaving 17 bases between them. Original data processing: For nucleated cells, counts were estimated from reference gene primer amplification. Measured with immunoSEQ multiplex PCR; TCRdb has only the in-frame clones, and not every one. From that table come the V and J calls and clone size; the DNA was used to work out D and trimming. In the table there are approximately 53,000 clones, around 82% of which are singletons. Sequencing input: peripheral blood. V gene TRBV7-3 combines with J gene TRBJ2-1, with D maybe TRBD2 (6 bases). This TCR came from an older woman with acute or convalescent COVID-19. For the CDR3, the DNA is TGTGCCAGCAGCCCCCGGGGTAGCGGAAACTCCTACAATGAGCAGTTCTTC. The encoded protein is CASSPRGSGNSYNEQFF.